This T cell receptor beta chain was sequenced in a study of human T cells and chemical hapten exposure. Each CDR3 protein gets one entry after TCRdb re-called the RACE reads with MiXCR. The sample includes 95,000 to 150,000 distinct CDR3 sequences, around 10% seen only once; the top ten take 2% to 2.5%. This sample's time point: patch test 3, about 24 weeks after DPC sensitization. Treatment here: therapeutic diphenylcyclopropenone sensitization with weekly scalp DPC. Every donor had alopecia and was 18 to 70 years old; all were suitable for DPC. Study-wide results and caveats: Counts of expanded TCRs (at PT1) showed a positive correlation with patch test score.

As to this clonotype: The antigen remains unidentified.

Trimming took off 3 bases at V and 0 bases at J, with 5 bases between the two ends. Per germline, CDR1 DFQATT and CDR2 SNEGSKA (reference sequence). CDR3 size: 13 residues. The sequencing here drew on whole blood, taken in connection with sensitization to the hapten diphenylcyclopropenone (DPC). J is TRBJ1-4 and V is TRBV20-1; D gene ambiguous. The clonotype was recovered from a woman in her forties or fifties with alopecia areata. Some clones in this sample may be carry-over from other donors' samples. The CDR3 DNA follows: TGCAGTGCTAGGACCGCAACTAATGAAAAACTGTTTTTT. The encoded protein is CSARTATNEKLFF.